This T cell receptor beta chain was sequenced in a study of cytomegalovirus exposure and HLA in healthy donors. Study results and limitations: A classifier reportedly called cytomegalovirus status with high sensitivity and specificity. The authors listed around 150 TCR beta chains as cytomegalovirus-associated. Near-uniform donor sequencing depth was presumed by presence/absence analyses. In a later analysis, V- and J-gene trimming of beta chains associated with a DCLRE1C missense variant, replicated independently.

Amplification used 60 Vbeta primers and 13 Jbeta primers. Produced via immunoSEQ multiplex PCR; TCRdb's table is partial and in-frame only. The sample includes 210,000 or so clones, around 78% of them seen just once. Of note for this clone: Antigen: not known.

The CDR3 spans 16 residues. Germline CDR1 reads LNHDA; CDR2 reads SQIVND (reference sequence). The V and J ends lost 5 bases and 5 bases, in that order; junction bases with no gene match: 11. This chain uses TRBV19 with TRBJ1-5; 8 nucleotides agree with TRBD1. The clonotype comes from a boy aged 5 to 17 in good health and CMV-seronegative. The sequenced sample was PBMCs. Written as DNA, the CDR3 is TGTGCCAGTAGTCTAGGGGGGGCAGGGGGCTATCAGCCCCAGCATTTT. It translates to CASSLGGAGGYQPQHF. Full variable domain (remainder filled in from reference TRBV19 and TRBJ1-5): DGGITQSPKYLFRKEGQNVTLSCEQNLNHDAMYWYRQDPGQGLRLIYYSQIVNDFQKGDIAEGYSVSREKKESFPLTVTSAQKNPTAFYLCASSLGGAGGYQPQHFGDGTRLSIL.